The clone carrying this T cell receptor (beta chain) was counted a few times. This entry is derived from a study of neoadjuvant anti-PD-1 for oral cavity cancer. Whole-study context: Nivolumab at 3 mg/kg was mostly given biweekly, three to four doses, pre-surgery. Patients without progression got a fourth dose around day 43.

Using immunoSEQ multiplex PCR, the repertoire was profiled, and TCRdb retains in-frame clones only, with some absent. The sample consists of around 35,000 clones, 38% of them appearing once. Germline loops: CDR1 GTSNPN, CDR2 SVGIG (reference sequence). This CDR3 has 16 amino acids. V shed 3 bases, J shed 4 bases, and the junction held 13 bases outside the gene matches. The time point was: after neoadjuvant nivolumab, at surgical resection. Patients had newly diagnosed, untreated stage II-IVA oral cavity squamous cell carcinoma. Patients had HPV-negative, locally advanced oral cavity squamous cell carcinoma.

The source material was tumor tissue, sampled after nivolumab (anti-PD-1) treatment. This sequence joins TRBV30 and TRBJ1-1; TRBD1 aligns across 8 bases. The sequence came from a person aged 35 to 85 with oral cavity squamous cell carcinoma. For the CDR3, the DNA is TGTGCCTGGAGGCCTCCCGGGACAGGACGGTTCACTGAAGCTTTCTTT. Amino acids: CAWRPPGTGRFTEAFF. The entire variable domain, with the rest obtained from reference TRBV30 and TRBJ1-1, is as follows: SQTIHQWPATLVQPVGSPLSLECTVEGTSNPNLYWYRQAAGRGLQLLFYSVGIGQISSEVPQNLSASRPQDRQFILSSKKLLLSDSGFYLCAWRPPGTGRFTEAFFGQGTRLTVV.